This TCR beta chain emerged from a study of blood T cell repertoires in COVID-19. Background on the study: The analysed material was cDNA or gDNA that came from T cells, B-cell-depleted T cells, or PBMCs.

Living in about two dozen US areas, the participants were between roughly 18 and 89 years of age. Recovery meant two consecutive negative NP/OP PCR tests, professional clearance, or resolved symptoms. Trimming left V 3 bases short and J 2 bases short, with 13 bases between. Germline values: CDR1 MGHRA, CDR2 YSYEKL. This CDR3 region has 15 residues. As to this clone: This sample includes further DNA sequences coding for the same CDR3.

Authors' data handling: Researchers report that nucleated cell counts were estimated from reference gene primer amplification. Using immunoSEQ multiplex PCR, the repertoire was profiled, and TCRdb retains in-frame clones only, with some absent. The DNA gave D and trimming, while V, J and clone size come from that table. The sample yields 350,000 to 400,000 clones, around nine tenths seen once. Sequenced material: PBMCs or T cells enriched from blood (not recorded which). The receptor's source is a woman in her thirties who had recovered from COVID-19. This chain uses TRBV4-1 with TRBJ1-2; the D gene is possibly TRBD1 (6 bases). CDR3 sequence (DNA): TGCGCCAGCAGCCATTCGCAGGGGCTAAACTATGGCTACACCTTC. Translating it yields CASSHSQGLNYGYTF.